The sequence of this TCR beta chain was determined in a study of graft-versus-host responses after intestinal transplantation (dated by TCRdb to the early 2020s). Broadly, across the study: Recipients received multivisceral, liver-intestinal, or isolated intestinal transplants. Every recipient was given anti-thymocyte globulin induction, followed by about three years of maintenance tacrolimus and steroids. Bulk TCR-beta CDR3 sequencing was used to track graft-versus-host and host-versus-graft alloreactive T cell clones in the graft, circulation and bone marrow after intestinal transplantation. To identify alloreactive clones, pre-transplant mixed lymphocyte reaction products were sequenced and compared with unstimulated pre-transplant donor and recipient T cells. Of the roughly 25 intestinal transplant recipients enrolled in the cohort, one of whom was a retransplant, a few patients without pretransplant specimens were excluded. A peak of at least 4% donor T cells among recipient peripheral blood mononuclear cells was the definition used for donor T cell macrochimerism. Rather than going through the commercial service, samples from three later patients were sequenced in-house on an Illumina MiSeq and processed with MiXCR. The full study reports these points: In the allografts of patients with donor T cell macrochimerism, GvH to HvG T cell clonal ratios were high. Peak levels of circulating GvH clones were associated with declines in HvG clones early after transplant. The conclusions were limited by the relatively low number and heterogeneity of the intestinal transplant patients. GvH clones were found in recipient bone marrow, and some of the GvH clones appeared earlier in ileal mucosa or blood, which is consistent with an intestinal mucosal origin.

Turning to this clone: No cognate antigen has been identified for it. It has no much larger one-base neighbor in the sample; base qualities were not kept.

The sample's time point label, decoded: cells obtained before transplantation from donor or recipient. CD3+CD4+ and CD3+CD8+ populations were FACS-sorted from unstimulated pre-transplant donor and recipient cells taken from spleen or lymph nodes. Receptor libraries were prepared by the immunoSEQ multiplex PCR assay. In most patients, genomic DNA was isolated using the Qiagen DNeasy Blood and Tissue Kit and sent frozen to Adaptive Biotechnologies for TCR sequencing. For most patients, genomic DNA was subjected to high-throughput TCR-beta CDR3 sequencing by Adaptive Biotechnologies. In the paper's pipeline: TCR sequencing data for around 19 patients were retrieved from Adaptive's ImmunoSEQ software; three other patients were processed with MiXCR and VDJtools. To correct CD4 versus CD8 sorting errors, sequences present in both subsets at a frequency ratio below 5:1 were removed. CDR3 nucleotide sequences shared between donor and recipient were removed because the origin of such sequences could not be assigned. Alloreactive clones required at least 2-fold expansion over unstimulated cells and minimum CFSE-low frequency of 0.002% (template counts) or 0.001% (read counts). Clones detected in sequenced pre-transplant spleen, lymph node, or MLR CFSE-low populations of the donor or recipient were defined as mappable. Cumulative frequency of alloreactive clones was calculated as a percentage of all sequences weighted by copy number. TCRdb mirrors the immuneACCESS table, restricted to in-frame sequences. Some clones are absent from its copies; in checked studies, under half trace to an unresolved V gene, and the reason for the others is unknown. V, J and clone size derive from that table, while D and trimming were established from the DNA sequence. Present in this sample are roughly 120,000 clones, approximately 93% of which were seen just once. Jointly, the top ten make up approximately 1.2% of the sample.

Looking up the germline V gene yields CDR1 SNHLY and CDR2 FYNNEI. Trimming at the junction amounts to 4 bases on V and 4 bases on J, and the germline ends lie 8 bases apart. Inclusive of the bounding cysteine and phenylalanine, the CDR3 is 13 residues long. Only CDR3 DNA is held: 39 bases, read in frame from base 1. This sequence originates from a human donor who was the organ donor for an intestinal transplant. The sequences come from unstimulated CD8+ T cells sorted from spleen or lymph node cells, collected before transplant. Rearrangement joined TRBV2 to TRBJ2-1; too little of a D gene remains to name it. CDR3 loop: CASSVGSYNEQFF. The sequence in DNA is TGTGCCAGCAGTGTGGGCAGTTACAATGAGCAGTTCTTC.